This record concerns one T cell receptor beta chain sequence. Sequencing used immunoSEQ multiplex PCR; TCRdb keeps in-frame clones, though not all of them. The sample has 55,000 or so clones; around 87% are singletons. The data derive from a study of blood T cell repertoires in COVID-19. Germline assignment: CDR1 MNHEY and CDR2 SVGAGI. The V and J ends lost 7 bases and 8 bases, in that order; junction bases with no gene match: 7. The CDR3 has 15 amino acids. Sequencing was carried out using peripheral blood. The sequence derives from a man in his 60s with active or convalescent COVID-19. The rearrangement links TRBV6-5 to TRBJ2-1; TRBD2 agrees at 14 bases. The CDR3 is CASTTGTSGSYEQFF. As DNA, the CDR3 is TGTGCCAGCACCACCGGGACTAGCGGGAGTTATGAGCAGTTCTTC.